The present TCR beta chain was sequenced within a study of T cells expressing NK-cell markers (dated by TCRdb to 2018 to 2020). With regard to the full study: Three sorted T-cell subsets (CD3+CD56+NKG2C+, CD3+CD56+NKG2C- and CD3+CD56-NKG2C+) from about 8 donors had their TCR beta-chain repertoires profiled. Among the eight sequenced donors, only one was HCMV-seronegative, while the other seven were HCMV-seropositive. Randomly selected healthy volunteers, three men and five women, were used as the eight sequenced donors. Libraries were sequenced as 2 x 150 bp reads on Illumina HiSeq 2000/2500, MiSeq or NextSeq.

A note on this clonotype: Which antigen it targets is not known.

Sequencing was carried out with an Illumina HiSeq 2000. TCR beta cDNA libraries were made by 5'RACE template switching that added a universal primer site and unique molecular identifiers. Synthesis of cDNA was primed from the TCR beta constant segment and was followed by two consecutive PCR amplification steps. The authors' analysis ran thus. Reads were demultiplexed and grouped by UMI with MIGEC, and clonotypes were assembled and quantified with MiTCR. To exclude erroneous sequences, only TCR cDNA sequences supported by at least two reads were retained. Downstream repertoire analysis used the tcR package, and clonotypes were matched across fractions by CDR3 nucleotide sequence plus V segment. VDJmatch was used to annotate antigen specificity against VDJdb, with one amino acid substitution allowed in CDR3. After TCRdb reprocessed the reads, each CDR3 protein sequence was kept as one row, without DNA. The V and J calls shown here were made by TCRdb, not taken from the authors' results. The sample's table covers a few hundred thousand distinct CDR3 sequences. Approximately 0.41% of the sample belongs to the ten largest clones.

Study-wide findings and limitations: In six donors, the dominant CD3+CD56+NKG2C+ clonotypes were among the top 10 CD8+ clonotypes and accounted for about 1.0-7.5% of CD8+ T cells. Those dominant clonotypes were again the most abundant among CD3+CD56-NKG2C+ cells in a few donors, at about 28.3-60.1%. Whether the expanded NKG2C-expressing T cell clones were specific for HCMV antigens was left unclear.

For CDR1 and CDR2, the germline V gene (reference sequence) lists LGHDT and YNNKEL. From the cysteine through the phenylalanine, the CDR3 covers 15 amino acids. Only the protein sequence is given. To determine HCMV serostatus, a commercial ELISA kit was used to detect HCMV-specific IgG in serum. Peripheral blood mononuclear cells were isolated from blood by Ficoll density gradient centrifugation. The TCR sequence derives from a man aged 18 to 30 in good health. Donor details come from another sample of the same person, matched by shared clones. What was sequenced was blood T cells: a sorted CD56 or NKG2C T cell subset, CD4+ or CD8+ T cells, or bulk PBMC T cells (not recorded which). The chain joins TRBV3-1 to TRBJ1-5. CDR3 reads: CASSPTFLSNQPQHF.